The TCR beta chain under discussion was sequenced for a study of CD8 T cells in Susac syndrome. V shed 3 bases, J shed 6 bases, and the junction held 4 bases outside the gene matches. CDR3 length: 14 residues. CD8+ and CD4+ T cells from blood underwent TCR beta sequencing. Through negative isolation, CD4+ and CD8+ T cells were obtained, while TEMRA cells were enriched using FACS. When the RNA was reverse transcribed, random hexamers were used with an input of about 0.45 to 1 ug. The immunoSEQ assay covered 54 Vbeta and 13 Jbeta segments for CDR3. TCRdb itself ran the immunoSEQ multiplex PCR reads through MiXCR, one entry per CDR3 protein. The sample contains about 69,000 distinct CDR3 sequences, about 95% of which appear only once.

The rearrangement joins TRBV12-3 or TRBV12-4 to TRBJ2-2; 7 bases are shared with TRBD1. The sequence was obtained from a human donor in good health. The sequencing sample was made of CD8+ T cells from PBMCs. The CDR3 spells CASSFLGQAGELFF. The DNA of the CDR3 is TGTGCCAGCAGTTTCTTAGGACAGGCCGGGGAGCTGTTTTTT.